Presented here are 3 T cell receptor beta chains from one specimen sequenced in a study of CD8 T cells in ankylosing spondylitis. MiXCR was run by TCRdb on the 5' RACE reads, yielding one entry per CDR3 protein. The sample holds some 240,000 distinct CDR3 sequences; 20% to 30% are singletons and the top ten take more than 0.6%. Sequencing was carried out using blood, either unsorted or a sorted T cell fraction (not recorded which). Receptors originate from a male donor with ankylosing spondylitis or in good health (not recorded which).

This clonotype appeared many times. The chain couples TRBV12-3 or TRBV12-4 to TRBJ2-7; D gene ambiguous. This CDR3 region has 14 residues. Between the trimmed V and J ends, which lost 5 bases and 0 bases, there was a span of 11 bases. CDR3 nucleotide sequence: TGTGCCAGCAGTCTATCGTACGGCTCCTACGAGCAGTACTTC. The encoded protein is CASSLSYGSYEQYF.

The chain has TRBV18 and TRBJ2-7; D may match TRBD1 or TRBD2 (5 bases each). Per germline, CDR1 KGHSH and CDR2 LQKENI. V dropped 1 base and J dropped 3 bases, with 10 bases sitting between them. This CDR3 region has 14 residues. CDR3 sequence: CASSPRRELYEQYF. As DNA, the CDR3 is TGTGCCAGCTCACCACGCAGGGAGCTCTACGAGCAGTACTTC.

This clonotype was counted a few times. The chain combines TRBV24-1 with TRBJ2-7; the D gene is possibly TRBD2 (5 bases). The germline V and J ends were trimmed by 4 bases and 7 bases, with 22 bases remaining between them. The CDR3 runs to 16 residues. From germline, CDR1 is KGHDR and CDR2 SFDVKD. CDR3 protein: CATSDTRAGSSREQYF. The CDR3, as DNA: TGTGCCACCAGTGACACGAGGGCCGGAAGTTCCAGGGAGCAGTACTTC.